Sequencing of this T cell receptor beta chain was carried out in a study of glioma-infiltrating T cells. TCR alpha and beta CDR3 regions were amplified from RNA using iRepertoire nested multiplex PCR. Input was about 85-450 ng of tissue mRNA or PBMC total RNA. TCRdb itself ran the multiplex PCR reads through MiXCR, one entry per CDR3 protein. The sample consists of 150,000 to 200,000 distinct CDR3 sequences, over 40% of them appearing once. About this clonotype: Its matching antigen is unknown.

Study-wide results and limits: CDR3 overlap between tissue and blood was very small. Tissue-blood divergence was below expectation in non-neoplastic patients, above in gliomas.

CDR1 LNHDA and CDR2 SQIVND come from the germline V gene (reference sequence). The CDR3 loop spans 13 amino acids. Trimming left V 6 bases short and J 2 bases short, with 8 bases between. The V call is TRBV19, the J call TRBJ1-3; D is unclear. The sequence was collected from a human donor with low-grade glioma or glioblastoma, undergoing nonglioma brain surgery, or in good health (not recorded which). The sample comprised glioma tissue, nonneoplastic brain tissue, or PBMCs (not recorded which). CDR3 sequence reads: CASRQVAGNTIYF. In DNA form, the CDR3 reads TGTGCCAGTAGGCAGGTGGCTGGAAACACCATATATTTT.